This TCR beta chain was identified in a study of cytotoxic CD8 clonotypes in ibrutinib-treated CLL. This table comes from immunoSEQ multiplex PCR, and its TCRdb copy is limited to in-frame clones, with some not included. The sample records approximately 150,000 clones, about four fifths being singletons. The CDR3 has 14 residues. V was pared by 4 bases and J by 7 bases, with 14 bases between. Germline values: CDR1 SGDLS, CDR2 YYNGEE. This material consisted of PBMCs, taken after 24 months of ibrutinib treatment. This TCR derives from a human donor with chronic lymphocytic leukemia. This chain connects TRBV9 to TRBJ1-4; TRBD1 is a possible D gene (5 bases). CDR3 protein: CASSSGRVGEKLFF. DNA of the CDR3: TGTGCCAGCAGCTCGGGCAGGGTCGGTGAAAAACTGTTTTTT.